This record concerns one T cell receptor (beta chain) sequence. Its antigen is unknown. 5'RACE generated cDNA with 10-nucleotide random UMIs. Via MiXCR, TCRdb re-called the 5' RACE reads, giving one row per CDR3 protein. This table has under 85,000 distinct CDR3 sequences, around an eighth appearing once. This CDR3 is 15 amino acids long. The germline gives CDR1 SGHRS, CDR2 YFSETQ. V shed 4 bases and J shed 3 bases, with 17 bases lying between them. This entry belongs to a study of neurological immune-mediated disorders. General study points: None of the CDR3 amino acid sequences of expanded clones were shared across subjects, and this suggested private repertoires in all groups. HTLV-1-associated myelopathy led in TCR clonal expansion, while multiple sclerosis ranked lowest, below healthy controls.

This chain links TRBV5-1 with TRBJ2-7; weak D call: TRBD1 (6 bases). This TCR came from a woman aged 45-60 years in good health. The sequencing sample was made of PBMCs. The CDR3 coding sequence is TGCGCCAGCAGCACCCCGGACAAGGGGGTCTACGAGCAGTACTTC. Amino acid sequence: CASSTPDKGVYEQYF.